The entry below gives a single T cell receptor (beta chain) sequence along with its context. What it binds is unknown. This sample is drawn from a study of neoadjuvant nivolumab and ipilimumab in lung cancer. Study observations and caveats: TCR richness and clonality were higher in tumors than adjacent uninvolved lung.

Here immunoSEQ multiplex PCR was the method, and the copy in TCRdb shows in-frame clones only, minus some. The repertoire holds about 20,000 clones, with around 77% as singletons. Germline values: CDR1 SGHDT, CDR2 YYEEEE. This CDR3 is built from 19 residues. V lost 1 base to trimming and J lost 1 base, with 23 bases between them. The chain employs TRBV5-6 and TRBJ1-1; D uncertain. The sequenced sample was tumor tissue, obtained after neoadjuvant nivolumab, alone or with ipilimumab, at or shortly before surgery. The TCR originated in an adult with non-small cell lung cancer. CDR3 bases: TGTGCCAGCAGCTTGACCCGAGGTGGCAGCGCCTTAAAGAACACTGAAGCTTTCTTT. Residues: CASSLTRGGSALKNTEAFF.